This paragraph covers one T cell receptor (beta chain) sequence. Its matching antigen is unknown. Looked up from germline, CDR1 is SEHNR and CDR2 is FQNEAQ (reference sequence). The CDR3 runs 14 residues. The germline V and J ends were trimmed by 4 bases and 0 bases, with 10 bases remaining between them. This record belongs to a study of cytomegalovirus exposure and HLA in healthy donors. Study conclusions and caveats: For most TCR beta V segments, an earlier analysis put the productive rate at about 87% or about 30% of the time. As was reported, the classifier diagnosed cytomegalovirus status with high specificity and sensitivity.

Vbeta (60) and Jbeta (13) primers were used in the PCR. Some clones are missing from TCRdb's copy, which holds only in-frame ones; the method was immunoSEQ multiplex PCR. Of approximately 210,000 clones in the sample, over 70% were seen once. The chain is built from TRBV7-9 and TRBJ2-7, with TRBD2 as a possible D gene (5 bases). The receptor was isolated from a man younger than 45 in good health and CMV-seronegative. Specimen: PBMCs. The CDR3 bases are TGTGCCAGCAGCTCCACGGGGAGCTCCTACGAGCAGTACTTC. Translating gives CASSSTGSSYEQYF.